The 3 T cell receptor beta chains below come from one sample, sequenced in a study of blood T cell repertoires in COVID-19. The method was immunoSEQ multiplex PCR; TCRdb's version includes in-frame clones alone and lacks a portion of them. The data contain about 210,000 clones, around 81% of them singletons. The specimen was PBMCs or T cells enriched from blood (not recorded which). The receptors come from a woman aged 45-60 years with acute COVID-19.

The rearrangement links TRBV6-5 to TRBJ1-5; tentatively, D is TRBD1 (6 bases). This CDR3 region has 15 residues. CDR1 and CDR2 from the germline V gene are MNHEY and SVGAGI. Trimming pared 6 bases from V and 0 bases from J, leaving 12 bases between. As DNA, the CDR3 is TGTGCCAGCAGAGTGCGGACAGATAGCAATCAGCCCCAGCATTTT. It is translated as CASRVRTDSNQPQHF.

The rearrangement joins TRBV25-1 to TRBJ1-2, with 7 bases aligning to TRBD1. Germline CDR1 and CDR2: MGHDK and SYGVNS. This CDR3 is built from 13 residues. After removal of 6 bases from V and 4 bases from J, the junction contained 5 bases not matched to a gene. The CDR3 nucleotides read TGTGCCAGCAGCGCGGGACAGCGCTATGGCTACACCTTC. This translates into CASSAGQRYGYTF.

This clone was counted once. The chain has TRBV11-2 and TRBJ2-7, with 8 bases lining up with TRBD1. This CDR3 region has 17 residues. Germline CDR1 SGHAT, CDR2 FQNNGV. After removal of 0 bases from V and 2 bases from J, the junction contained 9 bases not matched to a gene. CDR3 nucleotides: TGTGCCAGCAGCTTAGACCAGACAGGGGTCAAACCCTACGAGCAGTACTTC. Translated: CASSLDQTGVKPYEQYF. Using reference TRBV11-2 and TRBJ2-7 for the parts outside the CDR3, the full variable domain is EAGVAQSPRYKIIEKRQSVAFWCNPISGHATLYWYQQILGQGPKLLIQFQNNGVVDDSQLPKDRFSAERLKGVDSTLKIQPAKLEDSAVYLCASSLDQTGVKPYEQYFGPGTRLTVT.